This T cell receptor (beta chain) was recorded in a study of glioma-infiltrating T cells after dendritic cell vaccination. As for the study in general: Dendritic cells derived from monocytes and pulsed with autologous tumor lysate formed the vaccine.

The germline V and J ends were trimmed by 4 bases and 3 bases, with 25 bases remaining between them. From germline, CDR1 is MDHEN and CDR2 SYDVKM. The CDR3 sequence is 18 residues long. Time point: after dendritic cell vaccination, including at tumor progression/relapse. There are a few counts of this clone. Produced via immunoSEQ multiplex PCR; TCRdb's table is partial and in-frame only. The sample includes about 24,000 clones, 89% seen only once; the top ten take over 2.5%. The chain employs TRBV28 and TRBJ2-7; D is possibly TRBD2 (6 bases). The source material was blood, sampled after dendritic cell vaccination. This sequence originates from a human donor with glioblastoma. The CDR3 loop is CASSSLKTAGQGYYEQYF. DNA for the CDR3: TGTGCCAGCAGTTCACTTAAGACCGCGGGGCAGGGTTACTACGAGCAGTACTTC.